This is a list of T cell receptor beta chains from one sample in a study of human T cells and chemical hapten exposure. TCRdb used MiXCR to reprocess the RACE reads, holding one entry per CDR3 protein. The repertoire holds about 90,000 distinct CDR3 sequences, about 11% seen once, with about 2% in the top ten. The sequencing used whole blood, collected in connection with sensitization to the hapten diphenylcyclopropenone (DPC). These receptors all come from a man aged 40-49 years with alopecia areata. Some clones in this sample may be carry-over from other donors' samples. Both conserved end residues are part of each CDR3. A D gene is named only where the DNA matches it firmly. Not all rows give a size; the values are once, few, many and, for expanded clones, a class.

TRBD2	TRBV6-5	NA	18	TRBJ2-2	CASSYAGTSGANTGELFF	TGTGCCAGCAGTTACGCGGGGACTAGCGGAGCGAACACCGGGGAGCTGTTTTTT
NA	TRBV11-2	few	15	TRBJ2-3	CASSLYPRGPDTQYF	TGTGCCAGCAGCTTATATCCCAGGGGCCCAGATACGCAGTATTTT
NA	TRBV3-1	NA	16	TRBJ2-1	CASSQVSTGIPNEQFF	TGTGCCAGCAGCCAAGTTTCCACAGGCATACCAAATGAGCAGTTCTTC
TRBD1	TRBV29-1	few	13	TRBJ1-2	CSVGMTGTYGYTF	TGCAGCGTCGGCATGACAGGGACCTATGGCTACACCTTC
NA	TRBV20-1	few	17	TRBJ2-1	CSARDHWGGEPYNEQFF	TGCAGTGCTAGAGATCATTGGGGCGGGGAACCCTACAATGAGCAGTTCTTC
NA	TRBV7-2	NA	15	TRBJ2-1	CASSPSFAEGSEQFF	TGTGCCAGCAGCCCCTCGTTTGCAGAGGGGTCTGAGCAGTTCTTC
TRBD1	TRBV4-1	few	18	TRBJ1-2	CASSQDLFTGTGGLGYTF	TGCGCCAGCAGCCAAGACCTTTTTACCGGGACAGGGGGCCTTGGCTACACCTTC
NA	TRBV11-2	few	17	TRBJ2-5	CASSLMVAGWGQETQYF	TGTGCCAGCAGCTTAATGGTGGCAGGGTGGGGGCAAGAGACCCAGTACTTC
TRBD1	TRBV29-1	many	13	TRBJ1-2	CSVLPGQGDGYTF	TGCAGCGTCCTCCCGGGACAGGGAGATGGCTACACCTTC
TRBD2	TRBV5-1	few	17	TRBJ2-2	CASSFGTSESHTGELFF	TGCGCCAGCAGCTTTGGGACTAGCGAATCTCACACCGGGGAGCTGTTTTTT
NA	TRBV5-1	NA	16	TRBJ1-4	CASSAGLRAANEKLFF	TGCGCCAGCAGTGCAGGGCTCCGCGCGGCTAATGAAAAACTGTTTTTT
TRBD2	TRBV6-2/TRBV6-3	few	14	TRBJ2-1	CASSLAGTYNEQFF	TGTGCCAGCAGCCTAGCGGGAACCTACAATGAGCAGTTCTTC
NA	TRBV29-1	few	13	TRBJ1-1	CSVEGQENTEAFF	TGCAGCGTTGAAGGACAGGAGAACACTGAAGCTTTCTTT
NA	TRBV20-1	many	15	TRBJ2-3	CSADPAHRRTDTQYF	TGCAGTGCGGATCCCGCCCACAGACGCACAGATACGCAGTATTTT
NA	TRBV7-9	many	14	TRBJ1-1	CASSLAGANTEAFF	TGTGCCAGCAGCTTAGCGGGGGCCAACACTGAAGCTTTCTTT
TRBD2	TRBV20-1	NA	16	TRBJ2-1	CSARDGGLAGVVEQFF	TGCAGTGCTAGAGATGGAGGGCTAGCGGGAGTAGTCGAGCAGTTCTTC
TRBD2	TRBV6-2/TRBV6-3	few	14	TRBJ2-2	CASRPGLAGGELFF	TGTGCCAGCCGTCCGGGACTAGCAGGCGGGGAGCTGTTTTTT
TRBD2	TRBV7-2	NA	16	TRBJ2-1	CASSLSAGGYYNEQFF	TGTGCCAGCAGCTTATCGGCGGGAGGTTATTACAATGAGCAGTTCTTC
TRBD2	TRBV20-1	many	15	TRBJ2-7	CSARDRGTSPYEQYF	TGCAGTGCTAGAGATCGAGGGACTAGCCCCTACGAGCAGTACTTC
NA	TRBV3-1	few	13	TRBJ1-1	CASSQVRNTEAFF	TGTGCCAGCAGCCAAGTCCGGAACACTGAAGCTTTCTTT
TRBD1	TRBV28	many	15	TRBJ1-6	CASTPDRAYNSPLHF	TGTGCCAGCACCCCCGACAGGGCCTATAATTCACCCCTCCACTTT
NA	TRBV7-2	many	16	TRBJ1-6	CASSLATPSGSSPLHF	TGTGCCAGCAGCTTAGCTACACCCTCAGGGAGTTCACCCCTCCACTTT
NA	TRBV7-6	few	16	TRBJ1-1	CASSSGHGARGTEAFF	TGTGCCAGCAGCTCAGGACATGGGGCGCGGGGCACTGAAGCTTTCTTT
NA	TRBV7-9	many	13	TRBJ1-5	CASSLDVDQPQHF	TGTGCCAGCAGCTTAGACGTTGATCAGCCCCAGCATTTT
TRBD1	TRBV15	few	17	TRBJ2-7	CATSRGVGAGGTYEQYF	TGTGCCACCAGCAGAGGGGTAGGGGCAGGGGGCACCTACGAGCAGTACTTC
NA	TRBV29-1	few	16	TRBJ2-1	CSVGAVGGPSYNEQFF	TGCAGCGTTGGGGCGGTTGGGGGGCCCTCCTACAATGAGCAGTTCTTC
TRBD1	TRBV29-1	many	14	TRBJ2-4	CSGGQGGAKNIQYF	TGCAGCGGGGGACAGGGGGGGGCCAAAAACATTCAGTACTTC
NA	TRBV29-1	few	12	TRBJ2-1	CSVPGDRWEQFF	TGCAGCGTCCCGGGGGATCGATGGGAGCAGTTCTTC
NA	TRBV20-1	few	10	TRBJ2-7	CSAERDEQYF	TGCAGTGCCGAACGGGACGAGCAGTACTTC
TRBD1	TRBV5-4	NA	17	TRBJ1-4	CASSDKSTGGRGEKLFF	TGTGCCAGCAGCGATAAGTCTACAGGGGGCCGGGGAGAAAAACTGTTTTTT
NA	TRBV6-6	many	14	TRBJ2-7	CASSYSTWGSEQYF	TGTGCCAGCAGTTACTCGACTTGGGGATCCGAGCAGTACTTC
TRBD2	TRBV6-2/TRBV6-3	NA	16	TRBJ2-1	CASSDLTSGFYNEQFF	TGTGCCAGCTCCGACCTGACTAGCGGGTTCTACAATGAGCAGTTCTTC
NA	TRBV29-1	few	13	TRBJ2-1	CSVALGLYNEQFF	TGCAGCGTTGCTCTAGGACTTTACAATGAGCAGTTCTTC
NA	TRBV28	many	13	TRBJ1-2	CASSLIQHNGYTF	TGTGCCAGCAGTTTAATACAGCATAATGGCTACACCTTC
TRBD2	TRBV7-2	NA	17	TRBJ2-1	CASSSRGVGGGPGEQFF	TGTGCCAGCAGCTCCCGCGGCGTCGGGGGAGGGCCGGGGGAGCAGTTCTTC
NA	TRBV4-3	NA	15	TRBJ1-6	CASSQGWTDNSPLHF	TGCGCCAGCAGCCAAGGTTGGACAGATAATTCACCCCTCCACTTT
TRBD2	TRBV7-6	NA	15	TRBJ2-1	CASSLEGLADNEQFF	TGTGCCAGCAGCTTAGAGGGACTAGCCGATAATGAGCAGTTCTTC
NA	TRBV7-3	few	17	TRBJ2-1	CASSPKSSGSSYNEQFF	TGTGCCAGCAGCCCCAAGAGCTCAGGGAGCTCCTACAATGAGCAGTTCTTC
NA	TRBV6-5	few	12	TRBJ2-1	CASSYASGEQFF	TGTGCCAGCAGTTATGCCAGCGGGGAGCAGTTCTTC
NA	TRBV29-1	NA	11	TRBJ2-3	CSVDSPDTQYF	TGCAGCGTTGACAGCCCAGATACGCAGTATTTT
NA	TRBV4-3	many	13	TRBJ2-1	CASSQDLEREQFF	TGCGCCAGCAGCCAAGATTTGGAGCGGGAGCAGTTCTTC
TRBD2	TRBV5-6	few	15	TRBJ2-7	CASSGRTSGLYEQYF	TGTGCCAGCAGCGGAAGGACTAGCGGGCTCTACGAGCAGTACTTC
TRBD2	TRBV6-1	few	17	TRBJ2-3	CASSARTSGIGTDTQYF	TGTGCCAGCAGTGCTAGAACTAGCGGCATCGGCACAGATACGCAGTATTTT
NA	TRBV24-1	NA	16	TRBJ2-1	CATSEGGADIYNEQFF	TGTGCCACCAGTGAAGGGGGGGCCGATATCTACAATGAGCAGTTCTTC